This passage covers 12 T cell receptor beta chains from one sample sequenced in a study of healthy donors' naive CD4 and CD8 T cells. Each TCR library used 500 ng of total RNA and a linear amplification protocol. In TCRdb, the reads were re-called with MiXCR into one record per CDR3 protein. The sample carries around 200,000 distinct CDR3 sequences, 65% to 75% recorded once. Input material: naive CD4+ and CD8+ T cells sorted from blood, pooled from several donors. Receptor source: a pool of human donors in good health; the sample pools cells from several healthy donors.

The J gene is TRBJ2-7, the V gene TRBV18; D gene ambiguous. Germline CDR1 is KGHSH and CDR2 is LQKENI. The ends were cut back, 1 base at V and 5 bases at J, with 12 bases in the middle. This CDR3 spans 14 amino acids. DNA of the CDR3: TGTGCCAGCTCACCACTGGGCAGCCCGAACGAGCAGTACTTC. It is translated as CASSPLGSPNEQYF. The entire variable domain, with the rest obtained from reference TRBV18 and TRBJ2-7, is as follows: NAGVMQNPRHLVRRRGQEARLRCSPMKGHSHVYWYRQLPEEGLKFMVYLQKENIIDESGMPKERFSAEFPKEGPSILRIQQVVRGDSAAYFCASSPLGSPNEQYFGPGTRLTVT.

The chain links TRBV29-1 to TRBJ2-1; 15 bases align to TRBD2. The CDR3 totals 14 residues. The ends lost 7 bases at V and 7 bases at J; junction bases unmatched: 5. Germline CDR1 and CDR2: SQVTM and ANQGSEA. CDR3 DNA: TGCAGCGCCCCGGGACTAGCGGGGGGTAATGAGCAGTTCTTC. Protein sequence: CSAPGLAGGNEQFF.

The chain combines TRBV5-1 with TRBJ2-1, with 11 nucleotides matching TRBD2. Germline lookup yields CDR1 SGHRS and CDR2 YFSETQ. This CDR3 is built from 16 residues. J gave up 2 bases and V 1 base, and 2 bases lay outside the gene matches. This CDR3 is CASSLPSGRTYNEQFF. The CDR3, as DNA: TGCGCCAGCAGCTTGCCTAGCGGGAGGACCTACAATGAGCAGTTCTTC. Supplemented by reference TRBV5-1 and TRBJ2-1, the full variable domain reads KAGVTQTPRYLIKTRGQQVTLSCSPISGHRSVSWYQQTPGQGLQFLFEYFSETQRNKGNFPGRFSGRQFSNSRSEMNVSTLELGDSALYLCASSLPSGRTYNEQFFGPGTRLTVL.

The chain uses TRBV7-9 and TRBJ2-1; TRBD2 matches at 9 bases. This CDR3 spans 15 amino acids. The trim removed 3 bases at V and 5 bases at J, leaving 5 bases unmatched. Germline V gives CDR1 SEHNR, CDR2 FQNEAQ (reference sequence). For the CDR3, the DNA is TGTGCCAGCAGCTTGTTTAGCGGGGGAGACAATGAGCAGTTCTTC. Its translation is CASSLFSGGDNEQFF.

The chain recombines TRBV27 with TRBJ2-1, with D possibly matching TRBD1 (6 bases). The V gene lost 6 bases and the J gene lost 7 bases, with 13 bases spanning the gap. From germline, CDR1 is MNHEY and CDR2 SMNVEV (reference sequence). The CDR3 covers 13 residues. CDR3 sequence (DNA): TGTGCCAGCAGCCGACCGGACAGTAATGAGCAGTTCTTC. Amino acid sequence: CASSRPDSNEQFF.

This sequence joins TRBV21-1 and TRBJ2-2. TRBV21-1 is reported as a pseudogene. This CDR3 region has 14 residues. CDR3 sequence: CASNNEENTGELFF. The CDR3, as DNA: TGTGCCAGCAACAACGAAGAGAACACCGGGGAGCTGTTTTTT.

The chain carries TRBV27 and TRBJ1-1; D is unresolved. CDR1 is MNHEY, CDR2 SMNVEV, per germline (reference sequence). Trimming removed 5 bases at V and 5 bases at J, with 15 bases between. This CDR3 region has 14 residues. The CDR3 sequence is CASSQAYGRTEAFF. The DNA for the CDR3 is TGTGCCAGCAGTCAGGCCTACGGAAGGACTGAAGCTTTCTTT.

This rearrangement joins TRBV29-1 to TRBJ1-1; TRBD1 aligns across 7 bases. V lost 2 bases, J lost 4 bases, and 13 bases stayed unmatched. CDR3 length: 16 residues. Germline CDR1 is SQVTM and CDR2 is ANQGSEA. CDR3 nucleotide sequence: TGCAGCGTTGAATCTATTAGGGGGCACCTTGGCACTGAAGCTTTCTTT. It codes for CSVESIRGHLGTEAFF.

The V and J genes are TRBV29-1 and TRBJ2-1; D gene unclear. V lost 6 bases and J lost 8, with 20 bases in between. Germline CDR1 and CDR2: SQVTM and ANQGSEA. This CDR3 has 14 amino acids. CDR3 sequence: CSVQPGPGRYEQFF. CDR3 nucleotide sequence: TGCAGCGTCCAACCCGGGCCCGGGCGGTATGAGCAGTTCTTC.

The chain has TRBV19 and TRBJ1-5; 9 positions agree with TRBD1. V gave up 3 bases and J gave up 2 bases; unmatched junction bases: 2. Germline V gene sequence: CDR1 LNHDA, CDR2 SQIVND (reference sequence). There are 15 residues in the CDR3. The CDR3 is CASSMTGGGNQPQHF. Written as DNA, the CDR3 is TGTGCCAGTAGTATGACAGGGGGTGGCAATCAGCCCCAGCATTTT.

The chain couples TRBV29-1 to TRBJ2-4, with 9 bases lining up with TRBD2. Germline CDR1 and CDR2: SQVTM and ANQGSEA. The CDR3 is 14 residues long. J was trimmed by 2 bases and V by 3 bases; bases with no gene match: 2. The CDR3: CSVEGLASKNIQYF. The CDR3 bases are TGCAGCGTTGAGGGACTAGCCTCCAAAAACATTCAGTACTTC. Looking up the rest from reference TRBV29-1 and TRBJ2-4 gives the full variable domain: SAVISQKPSRDICQRGTSLTIQCQVDSQVTMMFWYRQQPGQSLTLIATANQGSEATYESGFVIDKFPISRPNLTFSTLTVSNMSPEDSSIYLCSVEGLASKNIQYFGAGTRLSVL.

This clonotype occurred a few times. The rearrangement uses TRBV5-1 and TRBJ1-6, with 7 bases matching TRBD1. The germline gives CDR1 SGHRS, CDR2 YFSETQ. The J segment lost 10 bases and the V segment lost 1 base, leaving 2 bases of the junction unmatched. This CDR3 comprises 13 residues. CDR3 residues: CASSLTTGSPLHF. CDR3 coding DNA: TGCGCCAGCAGCTTGACGACAGGGTCACCCCTCCACTTT.